This T cell receptor (beta chain) is drawn from a study of type 1 and type 2 diabetes patients. Study findings and constraints: Type 2 diabetes repertoires were more diverse than type 1 diabetes repertoires. Between type 2 diabetes and control samples, V and J usage averaged about 0.97 correlation.

Germline V gene data show CDR1 as GTSNPN and CDR2 as SVGIG (reference sequence). Trimming removed 2 bases at V and 0 bases at J, with 16 bases between. The CDR3 has 17 amino acids. This clonotype was counted between two and nine times. Its specificity is not known. The PCR template was genomic DNA. The TCR beta CDR3 region was amplified using 30 forward and 13 reverse primers. Each CDR3 protein gets one entry after TCRdb re-called the multiplex PCR reads with MiXCR. The sample contains 250,000 to 300,000 distinct CDR3 sequences, more than 40% of which appear only once. The TCR was taken from a man aged 18 to 30 with type 2 diabetes. The chain couples TRBV30 to TRBJ1-4; D is possibly TRBD1 (5 bases). Material: peripheral blood mononuclear cells (PBMCs). The CDR3 coding sequence is TGTGCCTGGAGTACTGGGATGGGGCCTGCAACTAATGAAAAACTGTTTTTT. Encoded protein: CAWSTGMGPATNEKLFF.